This passage covers 24 T cell receptor beta chains from one sample sequenced in a study of blood T cell repertoires in COVID-19. Generated by immunoSEQ multiplex PCR, the TCRdb table keeps only in-frame clones and is missing some. The profile covers some 140,000 clones, with more than 80% appearing a single time and 4.3% taken by the ten largest. Sequencing used peripheral blood. The receptors come from a human donor in a cohort sampled during active COVID-19.

The chain employs TRBV7-2 and TRBJ2-3; 11 bases agree with TRBD2. V gave up 9 bases and J gave up 0 bases; unmatched junction bases: 2. CDR3 length: 14 residues. Germline assignment: CDR1 SGHTA and CDR2 FQGNSA. The CDR3 DNA follows: TGTGCCAGTAGCGGGAGGGCCAGCACAGATACGCAGTATTTT. Protein: CASSGRASTDTQYF. Full variable domain (outside the CDR3, taken from reference TRBV7-2 and TRBJ2-3): GAGVSQSPSNKVTEKGKDVELRCDPISGHTALYWYRQSLGQGLEFLIYFQGNSAPDKSGLPSDRFSAERTGGSVSTLTIQRTQQEDSAVYLCASSGRASTDTQYFGPGTRLTVL.

The rearrangement uses TRBV18 and TRBJ1-1; TRBD1 might be the D (5 bases). The V and J ends lost 3 bases and 1 base respectively, with 12 bases between them. The CDR3 spans 15 residues. Germline V gene lookup returns CDR1 KGHSH and CDR2 LQKENI. CDR3 sequence: CASSPQGLGNTEAFF. The DNA for the CDR3 is TGTGCCAGCTCACCGCAGGGACTTGGGAACACTGAAGCTTTCTTT.

The V gene is TRBV6-6, the J gene TRBJ1-5; no clear D gene. The germline V gene encodes CDR1 MNHNY and CDR2 SVGAGI (reference sequence). The ends were cut back, 5 bases at V and 4 bases at J, with 12 bases in the middle. The CDR3 runs 14 residues. The CDR3 coding sequence is TGTGCCAGCAGTGGCGGGTCAGGAAATCAGCCCCAGCATTTT. It yields the protein CASSGGSGNQPQHF.

V gene TRBV30 combines with J gene TRBJ1-4; 10 nucleotides line up with TRBD1. V dropped 0 bases and J dropped 8; count of bases not matched to a gene: 15. Germline CDR1 reads GTSNPN; CDR2 reads SVGIG (reference sequence). The CDR3 contains 18 residues. This CDR3 reads CAWSVGTGDPGAWEKLFF. The CDR3 region has the DNA TGTGCCTGGAGTGTCGGGACAGGGGACCCCGGAGCGTGGGAAAAACTGTTTTTT.

The chain has TRBV20-1 and TRBJ2-3, with 7 bases that match TRBD2. Germline-derived CDR1 and CDR2 are DFQATT and SNEGSKA (reference sequence). The V segment lost 3 bases and the J segment 4 bases; nucleotides outside the gene matches: 10. CDR3 size: 15 residues. CDR3 bases: TGCAGTGCTAGTGGACTAGGTGATGAGGCAGATACGCAGTATTTT. This codes for CSASGLGDEADTQYF.

V and J are TRBV5-1 and TRBJ1-2, with TRBD1 matching over 9 bases. Per the germline V gene, CDR1 is SGHRS and CDR2 is YFSETQ. This CDR3 is built from 15 residues. With 2 bases clipped from V and 2 bases from J, the junction kept 4 bases outside the gene matches. The CDR3 DNA is TGCGCCAGCAGCTTAACAGGGGGCGGCAACTATGGCTACACCTTC. Its protein is CASSLTGGGNYGYTF. Based on the CDR3 plus reference TRBV5-1 and TRBJ1-2, the full variable domain is KAGVTQTPRYLIKTRGQQVTLSCSPISGHRSVSWYQQTPGQGLQFLFEYFSETQRNKGNFPGRFSGRQFSNSRSEMNVSTLELGDSALYLCASSLTGGGNYGYTFGSGTRLTVV.

This rearrangement joins TRBV12-5 to TRBJ2-5; D possibly corresponds to TRBD2 (5 bases). Germline lookup yields CDR1 LGHNT and CDR2 FRNRAP. The CDR3 extends over 15 amino acids. With 5 bases removed from V and 4 bases from J, the gap between germline ends came to 17 bases. CDR3 region: CASGPGSIWGETQYF. The CDR3 DNA sequence: TGTGCTAGTGGTCCTGGGAGCATCTGGGGAGAGACCCAGTACTTC.

V and J are TRBV5-5 and TRBJ2-7; maybe TRBD1 (6 bases). CDR3 length equals 13 residues. Germline V gene data show CDR1 as SGHKS and CDR2 as YYEKEE (reference sequence). Trimming cost V 0 bases and J 5 bases, with 9 bases left between them. CDR3 nucleotides: TGTGCCAGCAGCTTGGACAGGGTTCACGAGCAGTACGTC. Encoded protein: CASSLDRVHEQYV.

Here the CDR3 DNA reads TGTGCCATCAGTGAGTCGACACAGGGTAATGAGCAGTTCTTC. It translates to CAISESTQGNEQFF. The V and J genes are TRBV10-3 and TRBJ2-1; D perhaps matches TRBD1 (6 bases). From germline, CDR1 is ENHRY and CDR2 SYGVKD. The V end lost 0 bases, the J end lost 7 bases, and 10 bases lay between the germline ends. The CDR3 loop spans 14 amino acids.

The chain employs TRBV7-8 and TRBJ1-3, with 9 positions matching TRBD1. The CDR3 runs 17 residues. The J segment lost 0 bases and the V segment lost 5 bases, leaving 8 bases of the junction unmatched. Germline V gene lookup returns CDR1 SGHVS and CDR2 FQNEAQ. The CDR3 is CASSRGTGPSSGNTIYF. Here the CDR3 DNA reads TGTGCCAGCAGCAGGGGGACAGGGCCCTCCTCTGGAAACACCATATATTTT.

The J gene is TRBJ2-1, the V gene TRBV9; 13 nucleotides align to TRBD2. The V gene end was trimmed by 0 bases and the J gene end by 3 bases; junction bases not matched to a gene: 0. The CDR3 sequence is 16 residues long. The germline V gene encodes CDR1 SGDLS and CDR2 YYNGEE. CDR3 amino acids: CASSVGLAGGYNEQFF. CDR3 DNA: TGTGCCAGCAGCGTAGGACTAGCGGGGGGCTACAATGAGCAGTTCTTC.

V gene TRBV12-3 or TRBV12-4 combines with J gene TRBJ2-2; no reliable D call. The V end was cut by 5 bases, the J end by 6 bases, with 4 bases between. The CDR3 spans 11 residues. For the CDR3, the DNA is TGTGCCAGCAGTCGGTCCGGGGAGCTGTTTTTT. Protein product: CASSRSGELFF.

The chain employs TRBV11-3 and TRBJ2-2; 10 bases fit TRBD2. The ends lost 3 bases at V and 6 bases at J; junction bases unmatched: 7. Germline V gene data show CDR1 as SGHNT and CDR2 as YENEEA. This CDR3 is 16 amino acids long. The CDR3 DNA follows: TGTGCCAGCAGCTTTGAGCCTAGCGGGAGTGCCGGGGAGCTGTTTTTT. Encoded protein: CASSFEPSGSAGELFF.

This clone has a single count. The chain joins TRBV3-1 (or the pseudogene TRBV3-2) to TRBJ2-3; D possibly corresponds to TRBD2 (6 bases). The V gene lost 0 bases and the J gene lost 8 bases, with 15 bases spanning the gap. In germline, CDR1 is LGHDT, CDR2 YNNKEL (reference sequence). The CDR3 length is 15 residues. Here the CDR3 reads CASSQDTRVEGTQYF. The CDR3 coding sequence is TGTGCCAGCAGCCAAGATACAAGGGTGGAGGGTACGCAGTATTTT.

This sequence joins TRBV30 and TRBJ2-5; 8 nucleotides agree with TRBD2. Germline trimming cut 1 base from V and 5 bases from J; bases unmatched to any gene: 9. Germline V CDR1 and CDR2: GTSNPN, SVGIG (reference sequence). The CDR3 totals 15 residues. The CDR3 nucleotides are TGTGCCTGGAGTGAACGGGAGGGTAGGGGGGAGACCCAGTACTTC. Translation gives CAWSEREGRGETQYF.

J is TRBJ2-7 and V is TRBV7-2, with D tentatively TRBD1 (6 bases). Germline V CDR1 and CDR2: SGHTA, FQGNSA. The V gene lost 1 base and the J gene lost 2 bases, with 9 bases spanning the gap. This CDR3 has 14 residues. CDR3 bases: TGTGCCAGCAGCTTAGGGGACACAGCCTACGAGCAGTACGTC. It is translated as CASSLGDTAYEQYV.

This clone was detected once. The chain carries TRBV4-1 and TRBJ2-5; D gene unclear. Germline V gives CDR1 MGHRA, CDR2 YSYEKL. The CDR3 has 16 amino acids. V lost 1 base, J lost 7 bases, and 19 bases lay in between. The CDR3: CASSQGVAPKSGTQYF. CDR3 nucleotide sequence: TGCGCCAGCAGCCAAGGAGTAGCCCCTAAGTCCGGGACCCAGTACTTC.

This sequence joins TRBV6-2 or TRBV6-3 and TRBJ2-1, with D possibly TRBD1 on 6 matching bases. Between the trimmed V and J ends, which lost 2 bases and 3 bases, there was a span of 17 bases. This CDR3 region has 17 residues. CDR1 MNHEY and CDR2 SVGEGT come from the germline V gene. For the CDR3, the DNA is TGTGCCAGCAGTTACCCCACCCCAGGGGCCTACTACAATGAGCAGTTCTTC. It yields the protein CASSYPTPGAYYNEQFF.

V usage is TRBV30 and J usage is TRBJ1-1, with D tentatively TRBD1 (6 bases). Trimming shortened V by 4 bases and J by 4 bases, and 19 bases separated the two germline ends. The germline V gene encodes CDR1 GTSNPN and CDR2 SVGIG (reference sequence). There are 15 residues in the CDR3. The CDR3 region is CAWTDSYRVFTEAFF. The CDR3 nucleotides are TGTGCCTGGACAGATTCATACAGGGTTTTCACTGAAGCTTTCTTT.

CDR3 DNA sequence: TGTGCTGTCGCGGGGGCCCCAGATACGCAGTATTTT. Encoded protein: CAVAGAPDTQYF. The chain joins TRBV7-7 to TRBJ2-3; a possible D gene is TRBD2 (7 bases). CDR3 length equals 12 residues. Germline CDR1 reads SSHAT; CDR2 reads FNYEAQ (reference sequence). The full variable domain, completed using reference TRBV7-7 and TRBJ2-3, is GAGVSQSPRYKVTKRGQDVTLRCDPISSHATLYWYQQALGQGPEFLTYFNYEAQPDKSGLPSDRFSAERPEGSISTLTIQRTEQRDSAMYRCAVAGAPDTQYFGPGTRLTVL.

This rearrangement joins TRBV7-8 to TRBJ1-1; D gene unclear. Germline V gene lookup returns CDR1 SGHVS and CDR2 FQNEAQ. Trimming pared 1 base from V and 1 base from J, leaving 10 bases between. The CDR3 contains 15 residues. For the CDR3, the DNA is TGTGCCAGCAGCTTAGTTACGGGAGGGAACACTGAAGCTTTCTTT. It encodes CASSLVTGGNTEAFF.

Only one count was recorded for this clone. The V call is TRBV10-2, the J call TRBJ2-7, with 7 bases aligning to TRBD2. Germline loops: CDR1 WSHSY, CDR2 SAAADI. Germline trimming cut 7 bases from V and 2 bases from J; bases unmatched to any gene: 5. This CDR3 comprises 13 residues. CDR3 DNA: TGCGCCAGCAAAAGCGCGGGGGCCTACGAGCAGTACGTC. Protein: CASKSAGAYEQYV.

The chain combines TRBV6-4 with TRBJ2-3, with 7 bases aligning to TRBD2. V lost 5 bases and J lost 0; bases outside the gene matches: 5. Germline V gene lookup returns CDR1 MRHNA and CDR2 SNTAGT. The CDR3 sequence is 15 residues long. Here the CDR3 DNA reads TGTGCCAGCAGTCTAAGCGGGGCGAGCACAGATACGCAGTATTTT. Protein sequence: CASSLSGASTDTQYF.

CDR3 loop: CASTIARTEAFF. DNA for the CDR3: TGTGCCAGCACCATAGCACGCACTGAAGCTTTCTTT. The V call is TRBV6-6, the J call TRBJ1-1; D not certain. CDR1 is MNHNY and CDR2 is SVGAGI in the germline V gene (reference sequence). Trimming removed 7 bases at V and 4 bases at J, with 10 bases between. This CDR3 has 12 amino acids.